The 22 T cell receptor beta chains below were found in one sample sequenced in a study of blood T cell repertoires in COVID-19. The assay was immunoSEQ multiplex PCR, and TCRdb's table has in-frame clones only and misses some. The data show some 180,000 clones, 90% seen once. Sequencing was carried out using peripheral blood. The origin of the receptors is a middle-aged man with acute or convalescent COVID-19.

This clone occurred once. This sequence joins TRBV7-9 and TRBJ2-1; 7 bases map to TRBD2. Germline-derived CDR1 and CDR2 are SEHNR and FQNEAQ (reference sequence). There are 16 residues in the CDR3. V gave up 5 bases and J gave up 6 bases; unmatched junction bases: 13. The CDR3 nucleotides read TGTGCCAGCAGCCGCCCCGGCTGGCCGGGGGGCAATGAGCAGTTCTTC. This translates into CASSRPGWPGGNEQFF.

The V and J genes are TRBV27 and TRBJ1-2; 7 bases are a match to TRBD1. The V gene end was trimmed by 5 bases and the J gene end by 7 bases; junction bases not matched to a gene: 13. Germline V lookup: CDR1 MNHEY, CDR2 SMNVEV (reference sequence). There are 15 residues in the CDR3. The CDR3 sequence: CASSGTGQDSSGYTF. The CDR3 DNA follows: TGTGCCAGCAGTGGAACCGGACAGGACTCCTCTGGCTACACCTTC.

The V call is TRBV18, the J call TRBJ1-4, with TRBD1 as a possible D gene (5 bases). Germline loops: CDR1 KGHSH, CDR2 LQKENI. V lost 1 base, J lost 5 bases, and 11 bases lay in between. The CDR3 has 15 amino acids. The chain's CDR3 is CASSPLAGPNEKLFF. In DNA, the CDR3 is TGTGCCAGCTCACCACTGGCAGGGCCAAATGAAAAACTGTTTTTT.

In the case of this clone: The sample holds other DNA sequences that translate to the same CDR3. V usage is TRBV27 and J usage is TRBJ2-7, with a tentative D call TRBD2 (5 bases). Germline CDR1 MNHEY, CDR2 SMNVEV (reference sequence). There are 13 residues in the CDR3. The V end was cut by 6 bases, the J end by 0 bases, with 9 bases between. CDR3 protein: CASRSGNSYEQYF. The CDR3 DNA sequence: TGTGCCAGCAGATCGGGGAACTCCTACGAGCAGTACTTC.

This chain joins TRBV6-2 or TRBV6-3 and TRBJ1-1; D ambiguous. The CDR3 totals 14 residues. Germline V gives CDR1 MNHEY, CDR2 SVGEGT. The V end was cut by 5 bases, the J end by 10 bases, with 20 bases between. The CDR3 region is CASSIRVELAGAFF. CDR3 nucleotide sequence: TGTGCCAGCAGTATCCGGGTCGAACTCGCTGGAGCTTTCTTT.

The chain is built from TRBV28 and TRBJ1-1, with TRBD1 as a possible D gene (6 bases). V lost 6 bases, J lost 0 bases, and 20 bases lay in between. CDR3 length equals 17 residues. The germline gives CDR1 MDHEN, CDR2 SYDVKM. DNA for the CDR3: TGTGCCAGCAGACGCAGAGGATACGGACAGTTGAACACTGAAGCTTTCTTT. This codes for CASRRRGYGQLNTEAFF.

The chain has TRBV6-6 and TRBJ2-5, with D unclear. The CDR3 runs 14 residues. CDR1 is MNHNY, CDR2 SVGAGI, per germline (reference sequence). V was cut by 3 bases and J by 4 bases, with 12 bases left in between. The CDR3 bases are TGTGCCAGCAGTTATAAGAGTCCTCGAGAGACCCAGTACTTC. Translated, it gives CASSYKSPRETQYF.

The chain carries TRBV14 and TRBJ2-5; D perhaps matches TRBD1 (5 bases). The CDR3 consists of 15 residues. In germline, CDR1 is SGHDN, CDR2 FVKESK. The V end was cut by 6 bases, the J end by 2 bases, with 16 bases between. As DNA, the CDR3 is TGTGCCAGCAGTCGGACACAGCCAGAGCAAGAGACCCAGTACTTC. Its translation: CASSRTQPEQETQYF. Using reference TRBV14 and TRBJ2-5 for the parts outside the CDR3, the full variable domain is EAGVTQFPSHSVIEKGQTVTLRCDPISGHDNLYWYRRVMGKEIKFLLHFVKESKQDESGMPNNRFLAERTGGTYSTLKVQPAELEDSGVYFCASSRTQPEQETQYFGPGTRLLVL.

This sequence joins TRBV10-3 and TRBJ2-1, with 8 bases aligning to TRBD2. V trimming: 3 bases; J trimming: 8 bases; junction bases outside the gene matches: 9. This CDR3 has 15 amino acids. Germline-derived CDR1 and CDR2 are ENHRY and SYGVKD. Here the CDR3 DNA reads TGTGCCATCAGTGATCATATTAGCGGGGATGATGAGCAGTTCTTC. It is translated as CAISDHISGDDEQFF.

This sequence joins TRBV9 and TRBJ2-5; no definite D call. Trimming shortened V by 0 bases and J by 4 bases, and 13 bases separated the two germline ends. There are 15 residues in the CDR3. Germline V gene lookup returns CDR1 SGDLS and CDR2 YYNGEE. CDR3 residues: CASSVAVAERETQYF. CDR3 sequence (DNA): TGTGCCAGCAGCGTAGCGGTCGCGGAGAGAGAGACCCAGTACTTC.

The chain couples TRBV7-9 to TRBJ2-7, with 11 bases aligning to TRBD1. Germline CDR1 is SEHNR and CDR2 is FQNEAQ (reference sequence). The J segment lost 3 bases and the V segment lost 5 bases, leaving 6 bases of the junction unmatched. The CDR3 is made up of 15 amino acids. CDR3 protein: CASSARTGGHYEQYF. Written as DNA, the CDR3 is TGTGCCAGCAGCGCGAGGACAGGGGGCCACTACGAGCAGTACTTC.

V and J are TRBV28 and TRBJ2-7; 7 bases align to TRBD1. V trimming: 5 bases; J trimming: 6 bases; junction bases outside the gene matches: 7. This CDR3 has 13 amino acids. Germline V gives CDR1 MDHEN, CDR2 SYDVKM. The CDR3 region is CASSPSTGVEQYV. Here the CDR3 DNA reads TGTGCCAGCAGTCCCTCCACAGGGGTCGAGCAGTACGTC.

Note on this clone: One end of the junction does not line up with germline, which may come from a read error. This chain uses TRBV7-7 with TRBJ2-6, with D unresolved. This CDR3 has 15 amino acids. Germline CDR1 reads SSHAT; CDR2 reads FNYEAQ (reference sequence). The CDR3 region has the DNA TGTGCTAGCAGCCCAGGCCGCTCTGGGGCCAACGTCCTGACTTTC. This codes for CASSPGRSGANVLTF.

The rearrangement joins TRBV4-2 to TRBJ1-2; no clear D gene. Germline V gene sequence: CDR1 LGHNA, CDR2 YNFKEQ. This CDR3 has 15 residues. Trimming pared 0 bases from V and 5 bases from J, leaving 13 bases between. This CDR3 is CASSQESTGSYGYTF. Written as DNA, the CDR3 is TGTGCCAGCAGCCAAGAGAGTACGGGGTCATATGGCTACACCTTC.

The chain uses TRBV28 and TRBJ2-7; 7 nucleotides align to TRBD1. The V gene end was trimmed by 6 bases and the J gene end by 2 bases; junction bases not matched to a gene: 4. Germline CDR1 is MDHEN and CDR2 is SYDVKM. This CDR3 comprises 13 residues. CDR3 sequence: CASRRTGTYEQYV. The CDR3 nucleotides read TGTGCCAGCAGGCGGACAGGAACCTACGAGCAGTACGTC.

This chain connects TRBV3-1 (or the pseudogene TRBV3-2) to TRBJ1-3; TRBD1 might be the D (5 bases). Germline CDR1 is LGHDT and CDR2 is YNNKEL (reference sequence). The CDR3 is made up of 17 amino acids. The V and J ends lost 0 bases and 0 bases respectively, with 12 bases between them. The DNA of the CDR3 is TGTGCCAGCAGCCAAGATCGGCGGACAAGCTCTGGAAACACCATATATTTT. It is translated as CASSQDRRTSSGNTIYF.

This clone turned up a few times. The rearrangement links TRBV11-2 to TRBJ1-2; TRBD1 aligns across 8 bases. CDR1 is SGHAT, CDR2 FQNNGV, per germline. The CDR3 extends over 14 amino acids. Trimming removed 0 bases from V and 8 bases from J; junction bases left unmatched: 5. CDR3 in DNA: TGTGCCAGCAGCTTAGAGGCGGCAGGGGGCGGCTACACCTTC. Its protein is CASSLEAAGGGYTF.

The chain has TRBV6-2 or TRBV6-3 and TRBJ2-2; D might be TRBD2 (5 bases). The CDR3 runs to 14 residues. Germline CDR1 MNHEY, CDR2 SVGEGT. Trimming removed 4 bases from V and 6 bases from J, with 12 bases in between. DNA for the CDR3: TGTGCCAGCAGTTTTGAGGGCCCCCCCGGGGAGCTGTTTTTT. Encoded protein: CASSFEGPPGELFF.

The chain uses TRBV2 and TRBJ2-1; D is unclear. CDR3 size: 12 residues. Trimming took 7 bases from V and 6 from J, leaving 10 bases between them. The V gene's germline CDR1 is SNHLY and CDR2 FYNNEI. In DNA, the CDR3 is TGTGCCAGCAACGCAGGCTCCAATGAGCAGTTCTTC. It codes for CASNAGSNEQFF.

The rearrangement joins TRBV6-2 or TRBV6-3 to TRBJ2-7, with D maybe TRBD2 (5 bases). CDR3 length equals 14 residues. Germline V gives CDR1 MNHEY, CDR2 SVGEGT. The V gene lost 4 bases and the J gene lost 0 bases, with 10 bases spanning the gap. For the CDR3, the DNA is TGTGCCAGCAGTTCCCCCCGGGGCTCCTACGAGCAGTACGTC. As protein: CASSSPRGSYEQYV.

V and J are TRBV6-4 and TRBJ2-1; 9 positions match TRBD2. Germline V gene sequence: CDR1 MRHNA, CDR2 SNTAGT. This CDR3 is built from 14 residues. V lost 0 bases to trimming and J lost 11 bases; unmatched junction nucleotides: 5. CDR3 residues: CASSDSGLAGKQFF. The CDR3 DNA reads as TGTGCCAGCAGTGACTCTGGGCTAGCGGGGAAGCAGTTCTTC.

This chain joins TRBV28 and TRBJ2-1, with D possibly matching TRBD2 (6 bases). This CDR3 is built from 15 residues. In germline, CDR1 is MDHEN, CDR2 SYDVKM. The V end was cut by 0 bases, the J end by 3 bases, with 9 bases between. The CDR3 here is CASSLWASDYNEQFF. In DNA form, the CDR3 reads TGTGCCAGCAGTTTATGGGCTAGCGACTACAATGAGCAGTTCTTC.